Listed here is a single T cell receptor beta chain. Its antigen is not known. The data are from a study of identical twins. Broader study findings: The abundant beta clonotypes from cord blood had fewer insertions, and memory repertoires had none of this.

The CDR3 totals 14 residues. V dropped 8 bases and J dropped 5; count of bases not matched to a gene: 7. CDR1 is MDHEN and CDR2 is SYDVKM in the germline V gene. TCRdb reprocessed the 5' RACE reads with MiXCR, giving one entry per CDR3 protein. Among about 530,000 distinct CDR3 sequences listed, 20% to 25% were seen once. Separately, the same data were catalogued under a study of yellow fever vaccine responses in identical twins. From that second work: Among the twins, the vaccine T cell response reportedly seemed partly convergent and partly personalized.

The chain links TRBV28 to TRBJ2-1; TRBD2 agrees at 9 bases. The sequencing input was CD4+ T cells sorted from blood. The receptor comes from a woman between 18 and 29 years old in good health. CDR3 amino acids: CASLAGVGNNEQFF. As DNA, the CDR3 is TGTGCCAGCTTAGCGGGAGTGGGGAACAATGAGCAGTTCTTC.